This T cell receptor (beta chain) was sequenced in a study of CD8 T cells in Susac syndrome. Random hexamers were used to reverse transcribe the RNA input (about 0.45 to 1 ug). One entry per CDR3 protein, called by TCRdb with MiXCR from the immunoSEQ multiplex PCR reads. The sample contains some 170,000 distinct CDR3 sequences, 90% to 95% of which appear only once. CDR3 size: 14 residues. V was pared by 2 bases and J by 2 bases, with 9 bases between. Germline CDR1 reads SEHNR; CDR2 reads FQNEAQ (reference sequence). This TCR was recovered from a human donor in good health. The chain links TRBV7-9 to TRBJ1-2, with D uncertain. The sample comprised CD4+ T cells from PBMCs. The CDR3 coding sequence is TGTGCCAGCAGCTTAAGAACAGAAAACTATGGCTACACCTTC. The encoded protein is CASSLRTENYGYTF.